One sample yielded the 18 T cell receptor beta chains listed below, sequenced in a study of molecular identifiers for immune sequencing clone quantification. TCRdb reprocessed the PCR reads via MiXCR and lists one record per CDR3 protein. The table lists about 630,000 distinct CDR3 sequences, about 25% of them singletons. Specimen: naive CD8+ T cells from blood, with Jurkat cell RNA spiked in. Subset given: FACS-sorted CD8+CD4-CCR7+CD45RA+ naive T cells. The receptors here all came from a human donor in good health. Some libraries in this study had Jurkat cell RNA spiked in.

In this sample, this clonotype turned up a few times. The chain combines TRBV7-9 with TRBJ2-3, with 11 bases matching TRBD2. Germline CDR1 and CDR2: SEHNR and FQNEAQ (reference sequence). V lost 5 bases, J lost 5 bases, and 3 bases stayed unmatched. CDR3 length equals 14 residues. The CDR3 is CASSISGRVDTQYF. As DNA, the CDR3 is TGTGCCAGCAGCATTAGCGGGAGGGTAGATACGCAGTATTTT.

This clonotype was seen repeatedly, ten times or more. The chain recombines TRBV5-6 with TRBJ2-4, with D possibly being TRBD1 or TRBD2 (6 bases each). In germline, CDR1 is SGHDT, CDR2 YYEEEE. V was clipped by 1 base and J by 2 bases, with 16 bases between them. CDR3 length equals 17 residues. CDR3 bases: TGTGCCAGCAGCTTGAGGGGGACCAGCGGGCCCAAAAACATTCAGTACTTC. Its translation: CASSLRGTSGPKNIQYF.

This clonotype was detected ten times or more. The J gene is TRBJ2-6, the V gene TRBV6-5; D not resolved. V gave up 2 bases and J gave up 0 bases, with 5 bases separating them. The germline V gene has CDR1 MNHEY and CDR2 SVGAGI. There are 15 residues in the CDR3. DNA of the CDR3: TGTGCCAGCAGTTACGAATTCTCTGGGGCCAACGTCCTGACTTTC. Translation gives CASSYEFSGANVLTF.

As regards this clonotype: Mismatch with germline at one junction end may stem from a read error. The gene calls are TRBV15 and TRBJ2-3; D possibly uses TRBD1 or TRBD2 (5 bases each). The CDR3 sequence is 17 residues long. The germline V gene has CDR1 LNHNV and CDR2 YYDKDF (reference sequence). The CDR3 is CATSRTYGTTTPDTQCF. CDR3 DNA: TGTGCCACCAGCAGAACGTACGGGACGACTACCCCGGATACGCAGTGTTTT.

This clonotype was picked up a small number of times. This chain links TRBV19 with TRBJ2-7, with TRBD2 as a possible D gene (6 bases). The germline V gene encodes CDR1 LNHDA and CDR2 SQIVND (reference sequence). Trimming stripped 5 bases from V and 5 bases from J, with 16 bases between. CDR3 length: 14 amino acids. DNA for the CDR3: TGTGCCAGTAGTGGAACCCGCCGGGAGAACGAGCAGTACTTC. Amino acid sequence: CASSGTRRENEQYF.

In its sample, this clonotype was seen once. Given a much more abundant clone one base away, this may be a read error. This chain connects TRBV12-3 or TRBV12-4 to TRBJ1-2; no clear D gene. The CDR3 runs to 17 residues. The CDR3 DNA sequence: TGTGCCAGCAGCGAATCCCTGGAGGGTTTTGTAGGCTATGACTACACCTTC. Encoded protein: CASSESLEGFVGYDYTF.

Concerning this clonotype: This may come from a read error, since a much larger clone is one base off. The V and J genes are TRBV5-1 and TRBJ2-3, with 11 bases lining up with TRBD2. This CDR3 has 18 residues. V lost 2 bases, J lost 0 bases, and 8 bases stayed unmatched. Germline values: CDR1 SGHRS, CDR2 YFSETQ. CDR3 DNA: TGCGCCAGCAGCTTCACCCTAGCGGGGGGCTCTAGCACAGATACGCAGTATTTT. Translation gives CASSFTLAGGSSTDTQYF.

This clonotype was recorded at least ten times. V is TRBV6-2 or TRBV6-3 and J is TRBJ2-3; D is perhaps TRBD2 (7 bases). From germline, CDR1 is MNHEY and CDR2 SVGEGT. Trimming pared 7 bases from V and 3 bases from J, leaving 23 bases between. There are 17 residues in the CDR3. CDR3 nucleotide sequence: TGTGCCAGCACCAGGAGGGGGTCGTTACTAGCGACAGATACGCAGTATTTT. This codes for CASTRRGSLLATDTQYF.

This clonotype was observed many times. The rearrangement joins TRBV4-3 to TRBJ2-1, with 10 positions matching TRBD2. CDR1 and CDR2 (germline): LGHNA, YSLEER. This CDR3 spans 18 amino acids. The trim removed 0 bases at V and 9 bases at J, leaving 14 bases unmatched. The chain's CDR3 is CASSQDGLGLAGEIEQFF. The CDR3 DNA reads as TGCGCCAGCAGCCAAGACGGATTAGGGCTAGCGGGAGAAATTGAGCAGTTCTTC.

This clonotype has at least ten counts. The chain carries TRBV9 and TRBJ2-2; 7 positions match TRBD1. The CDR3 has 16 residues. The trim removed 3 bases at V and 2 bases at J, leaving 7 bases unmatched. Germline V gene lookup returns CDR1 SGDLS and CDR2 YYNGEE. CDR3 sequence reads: CASSGTGTANTGELFF. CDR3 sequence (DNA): TGTGCCAGCAGCGGGACCGGGACAGCAAACACCGGGGAGCTGTTTTTT.

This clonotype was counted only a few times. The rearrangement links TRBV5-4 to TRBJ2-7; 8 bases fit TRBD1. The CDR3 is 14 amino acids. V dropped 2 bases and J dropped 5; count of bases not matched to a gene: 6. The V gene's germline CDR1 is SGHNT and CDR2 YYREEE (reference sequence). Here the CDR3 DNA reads TGTGCCAGCAGCTTTGCAGGGGGCAGCAACGAGCAGTACTTC. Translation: CASSFAGGSNEQYF.

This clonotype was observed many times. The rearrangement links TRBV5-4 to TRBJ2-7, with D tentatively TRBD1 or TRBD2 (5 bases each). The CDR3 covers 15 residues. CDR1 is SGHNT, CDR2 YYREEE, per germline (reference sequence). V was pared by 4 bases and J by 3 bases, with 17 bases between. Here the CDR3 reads CASSPYEGPSYEQYF. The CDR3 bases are TGTGCCAGCAGCCCGTACGAGGGACCCAGCTACGAGCAGTACTTC. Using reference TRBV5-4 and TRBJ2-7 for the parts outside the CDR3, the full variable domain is ETGVTQSPTHLIKTRGQQVTLRCSSQSGHNTVSWYQQALGQGPQFIFQYYREEENGRGNFPPRFSGLQFPNYSSELNVNALELDDSALYLCASSPYEGPSYEQYFGPGTRLTVT.

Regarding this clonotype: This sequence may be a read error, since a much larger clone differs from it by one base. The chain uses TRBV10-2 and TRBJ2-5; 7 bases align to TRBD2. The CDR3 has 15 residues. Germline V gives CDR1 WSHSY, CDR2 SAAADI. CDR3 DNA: TGCGCCTGCAGTGAGCTAGCGGTCAGTCAAGAGACCCAGTACTTC. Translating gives CACSELAVSQETQYF.

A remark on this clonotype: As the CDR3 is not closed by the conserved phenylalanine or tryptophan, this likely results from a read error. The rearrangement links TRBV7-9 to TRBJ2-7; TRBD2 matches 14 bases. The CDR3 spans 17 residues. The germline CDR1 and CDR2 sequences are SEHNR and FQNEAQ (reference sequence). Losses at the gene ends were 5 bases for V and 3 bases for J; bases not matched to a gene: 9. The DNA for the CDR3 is TGTGCCAGCAGCCCACCAGGACTAGCGGGGGGCGACTACGAGCAGTACCTC. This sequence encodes CASSPPGLAGGDYEQYL.

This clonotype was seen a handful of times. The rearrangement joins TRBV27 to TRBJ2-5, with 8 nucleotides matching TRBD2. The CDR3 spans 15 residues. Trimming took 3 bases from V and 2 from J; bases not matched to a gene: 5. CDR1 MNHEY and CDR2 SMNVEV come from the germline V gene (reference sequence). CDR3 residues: CASSFGSGAQETQYF. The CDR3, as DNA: TGTGCCAGCAGTTTTGGTAGCGGGGCTCAAGAGACCCAGTACTTC.

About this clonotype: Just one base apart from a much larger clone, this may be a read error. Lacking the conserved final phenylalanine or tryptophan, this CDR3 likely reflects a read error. CDR3 region: CASSSIGGGTEAFL. CDR3 in DNA: TGTGCCAGCAGTTCGATAGGTGGGGGTACTGAAGCTTTCCTT. The V call is TRBV6-2 or TRBV6-3, the J call TRBJ1-1; D might be TRBD1 (5 bases). V dropped 4 bases and J dropped 5 bases, with 14 bases sitting between them. Germline lookup yields CDR1 MNHEY and CDR2 SVGEGT. The CDR3 runs to 14 residues.

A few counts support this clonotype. CDR3 coding DNA: TGTGCCAGTAGTATTATCGACAGGAGGGGGAACACCGGGGAGCTGTTTTTT. This gives the protein CASSIIDRRGNTGELFF. V is TRBV19 and J is TRBJ2-2, with D perhaps being TRBD1 or TRBD2 (6 bases each). Between the trimmed V and J ends, which lost 3 bases and 1 base, there was a span of 15 bases. Germline V gene data show CDR1 as LNHDA and CDR2 as SQIVND (reference sequence). This CDR3 contains 17 residues.

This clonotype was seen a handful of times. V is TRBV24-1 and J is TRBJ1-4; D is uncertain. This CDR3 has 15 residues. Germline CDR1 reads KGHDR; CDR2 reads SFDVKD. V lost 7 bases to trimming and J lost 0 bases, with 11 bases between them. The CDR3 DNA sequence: TGTGCCACCAGGGATAGGATAGCAACTAATGAAAAACTGTTTTTT. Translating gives CATRDRIATNEKLFF.